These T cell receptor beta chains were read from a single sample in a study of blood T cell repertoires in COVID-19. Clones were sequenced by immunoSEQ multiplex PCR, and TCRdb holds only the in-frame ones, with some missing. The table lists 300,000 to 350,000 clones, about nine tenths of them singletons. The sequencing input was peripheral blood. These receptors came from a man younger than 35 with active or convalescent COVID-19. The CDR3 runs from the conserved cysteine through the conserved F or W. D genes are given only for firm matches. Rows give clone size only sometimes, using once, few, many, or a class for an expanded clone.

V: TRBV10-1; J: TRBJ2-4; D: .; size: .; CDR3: CASSESGSNIQYF; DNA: TGCGCCAGCAGTGAGTCCGGGTCGAACATTCAGTACTTC
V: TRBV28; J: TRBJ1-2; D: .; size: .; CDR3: CASRTPGTTYGYTF; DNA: TGTGCCAGCCGAACACCCGGGACAACCTATGGCTACACCTTC
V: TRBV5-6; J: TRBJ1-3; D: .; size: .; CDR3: CASSLSPSSSGNTIYF; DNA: TGTGCCAGCAGCTTGTCCCCATCCAGCTCTGGAAACACCATATATTTT
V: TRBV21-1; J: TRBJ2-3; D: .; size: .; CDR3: CASSIEGLAGVSHTDTQYF; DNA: TGTGCCAGCAGCATAGAGGGACTAGCGGGAGTTTCCCACACAGATACGCAGTATTTT
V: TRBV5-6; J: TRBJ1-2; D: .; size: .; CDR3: CASSSVTNGYTF; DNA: TGTGCCAGCAGCTCCGTTACAAATGGCTACACCTTC
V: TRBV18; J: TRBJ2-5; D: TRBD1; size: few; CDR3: CASSPPGQGETQYF; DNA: TGTGCCAGCTCACCCCCAGGACAGGGAGAGACCCAGTACTTC
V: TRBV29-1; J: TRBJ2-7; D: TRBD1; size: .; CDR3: CSARTGLYEQYF; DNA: TGCAGCGCGCGGACAGGGCTCTACGAGCAGTACTTC
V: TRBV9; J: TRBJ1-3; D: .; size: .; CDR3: CASSVGGTDYSGNTIYF; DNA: TGTGCCAGCAGCGTAGGTGGGACGGACTACTCTGGAAACACCATATATTTT
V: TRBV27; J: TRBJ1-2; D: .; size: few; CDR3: CASRLGGAGGYTF; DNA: TGTGCCAGCAGACTCGGGGGGGCCGGTGGCTACACCTTC
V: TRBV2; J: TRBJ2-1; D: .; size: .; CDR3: CASSEYPEISQFF; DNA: TGTGCCAGCAGTGAGTATCCGGAGATCTCGCAGTTCTTC
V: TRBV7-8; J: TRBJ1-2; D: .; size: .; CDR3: CASSLLGGQGFDGYTF; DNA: TGTGCCAGCAGCCTACTGGGTGGGCAGGGGTTCGATGGCTACACCTTC
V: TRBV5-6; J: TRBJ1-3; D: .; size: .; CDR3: CASSKYPVTGNTIYF; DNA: TGTGCCAGCAGCAAGTATCCGGTGACTGGAAACACCATATATTTT
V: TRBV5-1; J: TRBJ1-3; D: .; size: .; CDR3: CASSLLTGSGNTIYF; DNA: TGCGCCAGCAGCTTGCTCACAGGCTCTGGAAACACCATATATTTT
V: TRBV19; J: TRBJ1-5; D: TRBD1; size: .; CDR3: CASSTNRGSNQPQHF; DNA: TGTGCCAGTAGTACGAACAGGGGTAGCAATCAGCCCCAGCATTTT
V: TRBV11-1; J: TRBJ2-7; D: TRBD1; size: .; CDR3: CASRRGTGTYEQYF; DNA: TGTGCCAGCAGACGCGGGACAGGGACCTACGAGCAGTACTTC
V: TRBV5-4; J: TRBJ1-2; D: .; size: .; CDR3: CASSLGGRNYGYTF; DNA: TGTGCCAGCAGCTTGGGGGGCAGGAACTATGGCTACACCTTC
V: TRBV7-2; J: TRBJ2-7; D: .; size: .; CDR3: CASSRTGHSYEQYF; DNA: TGTGCCAGCAGCAGAACAGGGCACTCCTACGAGCAGTACTTC
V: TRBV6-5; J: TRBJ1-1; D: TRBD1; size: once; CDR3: CASRIGQGLNTEAFF; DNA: TGTGCCAGCAGAATAGGACAGGGATTGAACACTGAAGCTTTCTTT
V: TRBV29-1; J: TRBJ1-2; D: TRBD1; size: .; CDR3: CSVGQGIGYTF; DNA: TGCAGCGTCGGACAGGGGATCGGCTACACCTTC
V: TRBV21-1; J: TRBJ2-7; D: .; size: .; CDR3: CASSKSLGGLYEQYF; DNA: TGTGCCAGCAGCAAAAGTCTCGGGGGGCTATACGAGCAGTACTTC
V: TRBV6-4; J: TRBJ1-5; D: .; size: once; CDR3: CASSEQGWDQPQHF; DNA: TGTGCCAGCAGTGAACAGGGTTGGGATCAGCCCCAGCATTTT
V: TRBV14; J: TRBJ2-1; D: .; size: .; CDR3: CASSQTTGTSSSYNEQFF; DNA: TGTGCCAGCAGCCAAACAACCGGGACATCGAGCTCCTACAATGAGCAGTTCTTC
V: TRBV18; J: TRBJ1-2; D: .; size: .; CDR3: CASSPSRQDNYGYTF; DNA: TGTGCCAGCTCACCAAGCCGACAGGACAACTATGGCTACACCTTC